This T cell receptor beta chain was documented in a study of shared clonotypes between healthy human individuals. In the study overall: The study used three CD4 naive, three CD4 memory, two CD8 naive and one CD8 memory plate per donor.

The CDR3 length is 14 residues. Germline V lookup: CDR1 MDHEN, CDR2 SYDVKM. The V gene end was trimmed by 7 bases and the J gene end by 4 bases; junction bases not matched to a gene: 8. On this clone itself: Its antigen is undetermined.

Sorted-subset replicate PCR reactions contained 200 to 250 ng DNA, corresponding to some 28,000 T cell genomes. Per the study methods: Junction-only immunoSEQ sequences carried no quality scores, so filtering differed. Only in-frame clones appear in the TCRdb table, and some are missing; sequencing was by immunoSEQ multiplex PCR. Clone size and the V and J calls come from that table; the DNA yielded D and trimming. The profile covers 950,000 to 1,200,000 clones, with approximately 75% appearing a single time and over 0.8% taken by the ten largest. Whole-study results and caveats: Generally, naive subsets (rather than memory subsets) showed larger estimated richness.

The material sequenced was memory CD4+ T cells from PBMCs. Subset given: CD45RA-negative fraction. The sequence was obtained from a man younger than 35 in good health. Some clones in this sample may be carry-over from other donors' samples. The rearrangement links TRBV28 to TRBJ2-5; 8 nucleotides agree with TRBD1. The CDR3 sequence is CASNRQGWVETQYF. CDR3 nucleotides: TGTGCCAGCAATCGACAGGGGTGGGTAGAGACCCAGTACTTC.